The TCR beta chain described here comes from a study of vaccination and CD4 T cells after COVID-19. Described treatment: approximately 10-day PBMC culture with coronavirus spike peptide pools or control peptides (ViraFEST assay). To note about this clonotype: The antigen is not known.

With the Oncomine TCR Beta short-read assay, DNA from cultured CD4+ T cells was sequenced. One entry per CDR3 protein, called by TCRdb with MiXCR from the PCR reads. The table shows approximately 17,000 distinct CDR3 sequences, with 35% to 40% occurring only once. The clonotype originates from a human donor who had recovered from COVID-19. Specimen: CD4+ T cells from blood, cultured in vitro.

Here the CDR3 DNA reads TGTGCCAGCAGTGGTAGCGCCTACGAGCAGTACTTC. Amino acid sequence: CASSGSAYEQYF. The rearrangement uses TRBV6-1 and TRBJ2-7; perhaps TRBD2 as D (5 bases). V was shortened by 4 bases and J by 2 bases, with 6 bases between the two germline ends. CDR3 length: 12 amino acids. Germline CDR1 MNHNS, CDR2 SASEGT.